These T cell receptor beta chains were read from a single sample in a study of blood T cell repertoires in COVID-19. Sequencing used immunoSEQ multiplex PCR; TCRdb keeps in-frame clones, though not all of them. This sample carries roughly 260,000 clones, about 90% of them seen once, and the ten largest clones take under 2.5%. Sequencing input: PBMCs or T cells enriched from blood (not recorded which). These receptor sequences come from a young woman who had recovered from COVID-19. CDR3s include the opening cysteine and the closing phenylalanine or tryptophan. The order of the fields is V gene, D gene, clone size, J gene, CDR3 DNA, CDR3 protein. The D gene is left open where the match is weak. The size field is filled for only some rows; it gives once, few, many or a size class.

V gene: TRBV28; D gene: TRBD2; clone size: -; J gene: TRBJ2-1; CDR3 DNA: TGTGCCAGCAGCACTAGCGGGGGAAACAATGAGCAGTTCTTC; CDR3 protein: CASSTSGGNNEQFF
V gene: TRBV6-1; D gene: -; clone size: -; J gene: TRBJ2-1; CDR3 DNA: TGTGCCAGCAGTGAATTGACTCGACTCTACAATGAGCAGTTCTTC; CDR3 protein: CASSELTRLYNEQFF
V gene: TRBV13; D gene: TRBD2; clone size: -; J gene: TRBJ2-3; CDR3 DNA: TGTGCCAGCAAACTAGCGGGGGGGGGCACAGATACGCAGTATTTT; CDR3 protein: CASKLAGGGTDTQYF
V gene: TRBV28; D gene: -; clone size: -; J gene: TRBJ1-5; CDR3 DNA: TGTGCCAGCTTAACACCTCAGGGGTTTAATCAGCCCCAGCATTTT; CDR3 protein: CASLTPQGFNQPQHF
V gene: TRBV4-2; D gene: TRBD2; clone size: -; J gene: TRBJ2-3; CDR3 DNA: TGTGCCAGCAGCCAAGATAGGCGGGGGGGAGCAGATACGCAGTATTTT; CDR3 protein: CASSQDRRGGADTQYF
V gene: TRBV19; D gene: -; clone size: -; J gene: TRBJ1-2; CDR3 DNA: TGTGCCAGTAGTACCGGGACACGCTATGGCTACACCTTC; CDR3 protein: CASSTGTRYGYTF
V gene: TRBV5-4; D gene: TRBD1; clone size: -; J gene: TRBJ2-2; CDR3 DNA: TGTGCCAGCAGCTTGGAGGGGGCACTATACACCGGGGAGCTGTTTTTT; CDR3 protein: CASSLEGALYTGELFF
V gene: TRBV20-1; D gene: -; clone size: -; J gene: TRBJ1-2; CDR3 DNA: TGCAGTGCTAGTGGTACTTATGGCTACACCTTC; CDR3 protein: CSASGTYGYTF
V gene: TRBV6-4; D gene: -; clone size: -; J gene: TRBJ2-1; CDR3 DNA: TGTGCCAGCAGTCTGGGGGGTCCATACAATGAGCAGTTCTTC; CDR3 protein: CASSLGGPYNEQFF
V gene: TRBV19; D gene: TRBD1; clone size: once; J gene: TRBJ2-1; CDR3 DNA: TGTGCCAGTAGTCCGCACAAACAGGGGGAGCAGTTCTTC; CDR3 protein: CASSPHKQGEQFF
V gene: TRBV13; D gene: TRBD2; clone size: -; J gene: TRBJ2-3; CDR3 DNA: TGTGCCAGCAGCAAATCCGGGACTAGCGCCGAAGATACGCAGTATTTT; CDR3 protein: CASSKSGTSAEDTQYF